Listed here are 30 T cell receptor beta chains from one sample, sequenced in a study of early T cells in non-severe SARS-CoV-2 infection. One entry per CDR3 protein results from TCRdb running MiXCR on the 5' RACE reads. The top ten hold 4% to 5% of the sample, which has approximately 50,000 distinct CDR3 sequences, 7.5% to 9.5% seen once. Input material: whole blood. The receptors shown here come from an adult who was a healthcare worker with PCR-confirmed SARS-CoV-2 infection or an uninfected control (not recorded which).

The chain couples TRBV6-2 or TRBV6-3 to TRBJ2-7; no definite D call. Germline V gives CDR1 MNHEY, CDR2 SVGEGT. The V gene lost 7 bases and the J gene lost 4 bases, with 8 bases spanning the gap. The CDR3 consists of 11 residues. This chain's CDR3 is CASTTPYEQYF. The DNA for the CDR3 is TGTGCCAGCACAACCCCATACGAGCAGTACTTC.

This clonotype was seen a few times. The V call is TRBV5-3, the J call TRBJ1-2, with D uncertain. TRBV5-3 is recorded as an ORF, its role being uncertain. The CDR3 extends over 15 amino acids. V lost 6 bases, J lost 4 bases, and 19 bases lay in between. The DNA of the CDR3 is TGTGCCAGAAACCACATCACCGGGGTAGGCTATGGCTACACCTTC. This sequence encodes CARNHITGVGYGYTF.

This clonotype was seen a few times. The chain has TRBV6-6 and TRBJ2-3; the D is unclear. Germline values: CDR1 MNHNY, CDR2 SVGAGI (reference sequence). The CDR3 length is 17 residues. V dropped 0 bases and J dropped 5 bases, with 18 bases sitting between them. DNA for the CDR3: TGTGCCAGCAGTTACTCGGGTCTAACGAACCCTCTAGATACGCAGTATTTT. As protein: CASSYSGLTNPLDTQYF.

The gene calls are TRBV3-1 and TRBJ2-1; the D gene is possibly TRBD1 (6 bases). In germline, CDR1 is LGHDT, CDR2 YNNKEL (reference sequence). V was clipped by 1 base and J by 8 bases, with 15 bases between them. This CDR3 spans 15 amino acids. The CDR3 DNA reads as TGTGCCAGCAGCCAAGGGACAGTCGGTCACGATGAGCAGTTCTTC. It specifies CASSQGTVGHDEQFF.

The chain carries TRBV2 and TRBJ1-1; 7 nucleotides agree with TRBD1. Germline CDR1 reads SNHLY; CDR2 reads FYNNEI. CDR3 size: 11 residues. After removal of 7 bases from V and 7 bases from J, the junction contained 3 bases not matched to a gene. The CDR3 sequence: CASTTGSEAFF. Here the CDR3 DNA reads TGTGCCAGCACGACAGGGAGTGAAGCTTTCTTT.

This clonotype was seen a handful of times. V usage is TRBV2 and J usage is TRBJ1-5, with TRBD1 matching 10 bases. The V segment lost 8 bases and the J segment 6 bases; nucleotides outside the gene matches: 7. Germline V gives CDR1 SNHLY, CDR2 FYNNEI. This CDR3 comprises 14 residues. The CDR3 nucleotides read TGTGCCAGCGCGCTGACAGGGGGCACTCAGCCCCAGCATTTT. Translating it yields CASALTGGTQPQHF.

The J gene is TRBJ2-1, the V gene TRBV21-1; the table's D gene call, TRBD1, was not cross checked with the DNA. TRBV21-1 is tagged as a pseudogene. This CDR3 comprises 18 residues. The CDR3 region has the DNA TGTGCCAGCACCCCGCCGAGGGGGAGTCTTTTAGTCTACAATGAGCAGTTCTTC. Translating it yields CASTPPRGSLLVYNEQFF.

This clonotype was seen more than once but under ten times. The chain combines TRBV2 with TRBJ2-1; D not certain. Germline V CDR1 and CDR2: SNHLY, FYNNEI. The V end was cut by 10 bases, the J end by 0 bases, with 13 bases between. This CDR3 has 14 amino acids. DNA of the CDR3: TGTGCCACCTCGGAAGCTAGCTCCTACAATGAGCAGTTCTTC. Protein product: CATSEASSYNEQFF.

This clonotype occurred a few times. The gene calls are TRBV6-1 and TRBJ1-1; no reliable D call. The CDR3 consists of 13 residues. Trimming took off 2 bases at V and 1 base at J, with 5 bases between the two ends. The germline V gene has CDR1 MNHNS and CDR2 SASEGT. CDR3 bases: TGTGCCAGCAGTGAACACAAGAACACTGAAGCTTTCTTT. Its protein product is CASSEHKNTEAFF.

This chain uses TRBV2 with TRBJ2-7; tentative D call: TRBD2 (5 bases). V shed 6 bases and J shed 3 bases, with 15 bases lying between them. CDR1 and CDR2 from the germline V gene are SNHLY and FYNNEI. CDR3 size: 14 residues. This chain's CDR3 is CASRLARMDYEQYF. In DNA, the CDR3 is TGTGCCAGCAGGCTAGCACGAATGGACTACGAGCAGTACTTC. The full variable domain, completed using reference TRBV2 and TRBJ2-7, is EPEVTQTPSHQVTQMGQEVILRCVPISNHLYFYWYRQILGQKVEFLVSFYNNEISEKSEIFDDQFSVERPDGSNFTLKIRSTKLEDSAMYFCASRLARMDYEQYFGPGTRLTVT.

This clonotype has a handful of counts. This sequence joins TRBV20-1 and TRBJ2-1; no clear D. Germline CDR1 DFQATT, CDR2 SNEGSKA (reference sequence). There are 15 residues in the CDR3. V lost 0 bases and J lost 8, with 17 bases in between. CDR3 protein: CSARDPGAVVHEQFF. The CDR3 DNA follows: TGCAGTGCTAGAGATCCAGGTGCAGTGGTGCATGAGCAGTTCTTC.

V usage is TRBV5-1 and J usage is TRBJ2-2, with 9 bases aligning to TRBD1. V shed 6 bases, J shed 5 bases, and the junction held 14 bases outside the gene matches. Germline CDR1 and CDR2: SGHRS and YFSETQ. CDR3 length equals 17 residues. CDR3 nucleotides: TGCGCCAGCACCTCCGGACAGGGGTCCGCGATTACCGGGGAGCTGTTTTTT. Residues: CASTSGQGSAITGELFF. Complete variable domain (other parts from reference TRBV5-1 and TRBJ2-2): KAGVTQTPRYLIKTRGQQVTLSCSPISGHRSVSWYQQTPGQGLQFLFEYFSETQRNKGNFPGRFSGRQFSNSRSEMNVSTLELGDSALYLCASTSGQGSAITGELFFGEGSRLTVL.

The rearrangement joins TRBV27 to TRBJ2-7, with D hard to call. This CDR3 region has 15 residues. V was clipped by 5 bases and J by 2 bases, with 16 bases between them. Germline V gene sequence: CDR1 MNHEY, CDR2 SMNVEV (reference sequence). CDR3 DNA sequence: TGTGCCAGCAGTCCCGAAAGTAGTCGCCCCTACGAGCAGTACTTC. As protein: CASSPESSRPYEQYF.

This clonotype was detected only a few times. This rearrangement joins TRBV10-3 to TRBJ2-3; perhaps TRBD2 as D (5 bases). The V end lost 7 bases, the J end lost 2 bases, and 10 bases lay between the germline ends. CDR1 is ENHRY, CDR2 SYGVKD, per germline. The CDR3 contains 13 residues. The CDR3 bases are TGTGCCATCATGGCGGACTCCACAGATACGCAGTATTTT. Translated, it gives CAIMADSTDTQYF.

This clonotype was recorded at least ten times. The rearrangement links TRBV5-8 to TRBJ2-3, with D unresolved. Trimming removed 3 bases from V and 4 bases from J, with 6 bases in between. Germline loops: CDR1 SGHTS, CDR2 YDEGEE. The CDR3 consists of 12 residues. CDR3 DNA sequence: TGTGCCAGCAGCTCTTTCGCAGATACGCAGTATTTT. This sequence encodes CASSSFADTQYF.

The genes are TRBV12-3 or TRBV12-4 and TRBJ2-3, with 10 bases fitting TRBD2. The ends lost 2 bases at V and 5 bases at J; junction bases unmatched: 7. This CDR3 spans 16 amino acids. CDR3 in DNA: TGTGCCAGCAGTTTATTCCTAGCGGGGGTGGAAGATACGCAGTATTTT. It translates to CASSLFLAGVEDTQYF.

This clonotype was observed a few times. This chain uses TRBV6-5 with TRBJ1-2; 11 bases fit TRBD1. The germline CDR1 and CDR2 sequences are MNHEY and SVGAGI. CDR3 length: 16 residues. V lost 2 bases, J lost 4 bases, and 6 bases stayed unmatched. Written as DNA, the CDR3 is TGTGCCAGCAGTTACATCCGGACAGGGGGCACCTATGGCTACACCTTC. Translating it yields CASSYIRTGGTYGYTF.

This clonotype was counted only a few times. This chain connects TRBV20-1 to TRBJ2-5, with TRBD2 identical over 13 bases. CDR1 and CDR2 (germline): DFQATT, SNEGSKA (reference sequence). J lost 3 bases, V lost 3 bases, and 7 bases had no gene match. This CDR3 region has 16 residues. The CDR3 DNA follows: TGCAGTGCTAGGGGGACTAGCGGGAATCGAGAAGAGACCCAGTACTTC. Translated, it gives CSARGTSGNREETQYF.

The genes are TRBV6-4 and TRBJ1-5; D is unresolved. The length of the CDR3 is 17 residues. Per germline, CDR1 MRHNA and CDR2 SNTAGT. V dropped 6 bases and J dropped 2 bases, with 20 bases sitting between them. The CDR3 coding sequence is TGTGCCAGCAGACTCCGCCCGGCAACGGGAGGCAATCAGCCCCAGCATTTT. This encodes CASRLRPATGGNQPQHF.

This clonotype was counted between two and nine times. The rearrangement uses TRBV4-2 and TRBJ2-7; the match to TRBD2 covers 8 bases. The germline CDR1 and CDR2 sequences are LGHNA and YNFKEQ. This CDR3 is built from 16 residues. V lost 0 bases and J lost 7; bases outside the gene matches: 11. The CDR3 protein is CASSQERGALSGEQYF. The DNA of the CDR3 is TGTGCCAGCAGCCAAGAGCGGGGGGCCCTATCGGGTGAGCAGTACTTC.

There are many counts of this clonotype. V is TRBV10-1 and J is TRBJ2-1; 7 bases agree with TRBD1. This CDR3 has 15 residues. Germline CDR1 is WNHNN and CDR2 is SYGVQD (reference sequence). After removal of 2 bases from V and 2 bases from J, the junction contained 3 bases not matched to a gene. The CDR3 loop is CASSEGQGAYNEQFF. The CDR3 DNA sequence: TGCGCCAGCAGTGAGGGGCAGGGGGCCTACAATGAGCAGTTCTTC.

This clonotype was seen many times. The V gene is TRBV5-4, the J gene TRBJ2-7, with 9 bases that match TRBD1. The CDR3 runs to 16 residues. V trimming: 0 bases; J trimming: 2 bases; junction bases outside the gene matches: 6. Germline V gene lookup returns CDR1 SGHNT and CDR2 YYREEE (reference sequence). CDR3 region: CASSLDGTGITYEQYF. The CDR3, as DNA: TGTGCCAGCAGCTTGGACGGGACAGGGATTACCTACGAGCAGTACTTC.

This clonotype was seen a few times. This rearrangement joins TRBV5-1 to TRBJ2-1, with D tentatively TRBD2 (6 bases). The V gene lost 4 bases and the J gene lost 5 bases, with 13 bases spanning the gap. CDR3 length equals 14 residues. Germline CDR1 reads SGHRS; CDR2 reads YFSETQ. CDR3 DNA sequence: TGCGCCAGCAGCGCAACGGGACTGAACAATGAGCAGTTCTTC. This codes for CASSATGLNNEQFF.

Ten or more counts support this clonotype. V gene TRBV20-1 combines with J gene TRBJ2-2; D not certain. V dropped 3 bases and J dropped 0 bases, with 5 bases sitting between them. CDR3 length equals 13 residues. Germline V gives CDR1 DFQATT, CDR2 SNEGSKA (reference sequence). The CDR3 DNA reads TGCAGTGCTAGCCCCGCGAACACCGGGGAGCTGTTTTTT. Its translation: CSASPANTGELFF.

V and J are TRBV20-1 and TRBJ2-7; TRBD2 aligns across 7 bases. Germline lookup yields CDR1 DFQATT and CDR2 SNEGSKA (reference sequence). The CDR3 runs to 14 residues. The trim removed 0 bases at V and 4 bases at J, leaving 6 bases unmatched. CDR3: CSAREDSGHYEQYF. As DNA, the CDR3 is TGCAGTGCTAGAGAGGATAGCGGGCATTACGAGCAGTACTTC.

This clonotype was counted a few times. The V gene is TRBV3-1, the J gene TRBJ2-7; D could derive from TRBD1 or TRBD2 (5 bases each). CDR1 and CDR2 (germline): LGHDT, YNNKEL (reference sequence). With 3 bases removed from V and 1 base from J, the gap between germline ends came to 13 bases. CDR3 length equals 15 residues. Here the CDR3 DNA reads TGTGCCAGCAGCCAGCAGGGACGAACATCCTACGAGCAGTACTTC. Its protein is CASSQQGRTSYEQYF.

There are many counts of this clonotype. V gene TRBV4-2 combines with J gene TRBJ2-7; TRBD2 might be the D (6 bases). The CDR3 extends over 17 amino acids. Germline V gene data show CDR1 as LGHNA and CDR2 as YNFKEQ. The V gene lost 0 bases and the J gene lost 3 bases, with 18 bases spanning the gap. The CDR3 nucleotides are TGTGCCAGCAGCCAAGAACTGGGTGCAGCGGGCAGCTACGAGCAGTACTTC. Its protein is CASSQELGAAGSYEQYF.

The chain carries TRBV6-2 or TRBV6-3 and TRBJ2-6, with D hard to call. CDR3 length: 15 residues. Germline V gene data show CDR1 as MNHEY and CDR2 as SVGEGT. The ends were cut back, 5 bases at V and 3 bases at J, with 11 bases in the middle. CDR3 coding DNA: TGTGCCAGCAGTCGTCGGATATTTGGGGCCAACGTCCTGACTTTC. The encoded protein is CASSRRIFGANVLTF.

There are a few counts of this clonotype. The chain is built from TRBV19 and TRBJ1-5, with D unresolved. Germline V gives CDR1 LNHDA, CDR2 SQIVND (reference sequence). V dropped 4 bases and J dropped 0 bases, with 7 bases sitting between them. The CDR3 loop spans 14 amino acids. CDR3 residues: CASSNQYSNQPQHF. As DNA, the CDR3 is TGTGCCAGTAGTAACCAGTATAGCAATCAGCCCCAGCATTTT. Full variable domain (remainder filled in from reference TRBV19 and TRBJ1-5): DGGITQSPKYLFRKEGQNVTLSCEQNLNHDAMYWYRQDPGQGLRLIYYSQIVNDFQKGDIAEGYSVSREKKESFPLTVTSAQKNPTAFYLCASSNQYSNQPQHFGDGTRLSIL.

The chain uses TRBV13 and TRBJ2-6; D tentatively reads TRBD1 or TRBD2 (5 bases each). V gave up 4 bases and J gave up 4 bases, with 11 bases separating them. The CDR3 covers 15 residues. Germline CDR1 PRHDT, CDR2 FYEKMQ (reference sequence). DNA of the CDR3: TGTGCCAGCAGCTCTTCGAGGGACGGGGCCAACGTCCTGACTTTC. This gives the protein CASSSSRDGANVLTF. The complete variable domain, with remaining parts taken from reference TRBV13 and TRBJ2-6, reads AAGVIQSPRHLIKEKRETATLKCYPIPRHDTVYWYQQGPGQDPQFLISFYEKMQSDKGSIPDRFSAQQFSDYHSELNMSSLELGDSALYFCASSSSRDGANVLTFGAGSRLTVL.